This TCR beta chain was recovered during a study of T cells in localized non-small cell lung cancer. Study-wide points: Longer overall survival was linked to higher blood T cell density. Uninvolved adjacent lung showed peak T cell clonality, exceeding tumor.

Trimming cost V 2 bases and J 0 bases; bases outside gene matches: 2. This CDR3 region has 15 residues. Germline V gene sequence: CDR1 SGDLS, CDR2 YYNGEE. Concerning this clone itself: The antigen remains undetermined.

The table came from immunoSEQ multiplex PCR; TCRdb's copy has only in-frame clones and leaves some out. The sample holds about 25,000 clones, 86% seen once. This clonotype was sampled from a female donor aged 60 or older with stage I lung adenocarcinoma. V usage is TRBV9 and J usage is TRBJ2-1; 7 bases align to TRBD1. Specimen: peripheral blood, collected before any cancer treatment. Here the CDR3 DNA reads TGTGCCAGCAGCGTCAGACAGGGCTCCTACAATGAGCAGTTCTTC. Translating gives CASSVRQGSYNEQFF.